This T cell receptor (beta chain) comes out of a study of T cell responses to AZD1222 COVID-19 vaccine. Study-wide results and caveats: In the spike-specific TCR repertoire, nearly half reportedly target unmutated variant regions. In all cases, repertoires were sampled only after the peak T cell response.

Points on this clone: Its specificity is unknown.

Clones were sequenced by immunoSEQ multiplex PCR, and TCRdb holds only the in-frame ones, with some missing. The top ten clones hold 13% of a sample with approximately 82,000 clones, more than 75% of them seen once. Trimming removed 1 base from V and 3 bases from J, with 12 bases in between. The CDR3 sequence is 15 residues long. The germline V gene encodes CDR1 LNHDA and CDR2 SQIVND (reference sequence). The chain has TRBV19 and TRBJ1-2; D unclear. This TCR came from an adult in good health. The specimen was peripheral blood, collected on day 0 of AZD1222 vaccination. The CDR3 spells CASSIASTRHYGYTF. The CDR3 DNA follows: TGTGCCAGTAGTATAGCCAGCACTCGACACTATGGCTACACCTTC.